The sequence of this TCR beta chain was determined in a study of PD-1 blockade in classical Hodgkin lymphoma. Study conclusions and caveats: Those achieving complete response showed baseline diversity like newly diagnosed patients. TCR diversity in CD4+, not CD8+, cells rose significantly by C4D1. There remain no defined causes for the repertoire differences, which possibly reflect disease activity or prior therapy.

Germline V gene sequence: CDR1 ENHRY, CDR2 SYGVKD. CDR3 length equals 15 residues. Trimming at V came to 5 bases and at J to 5 bases, leaving 8 bases not matched to a gene. Each patient's relapse followed autologous stem cell transplantation, and brentuximab vedotin exposure varied. Complete response, partial response or progressive disease was each patient's best response. Only in-frame clones appear in the TCRdb table, and some are missing; sequencing was by immunoSEQ multiplex PCR. The sample includes roughly 140,000 clones, less than 80% of them seen just once. About this clone itself: Its antigen is unknown.

The sample here was peripheral blood mononuclear cells (PBMCs), taken before the second cycle of nivolumab. The sequence came from a human donor with classical Hodgkin lymphoma. The rearrangement links TRBV10-3 to TRBJ2-7; 11 bases align to TRBD2. CDR3 sequence (DNA): TGTGCCATCAGTTATACTAGCGGGAGTTCGGACGAGCAGTACTTC. It encodes CAISYTSGSSDEQYF.